This T cell receptor (beta chain) was documented in a study of post-analysis software for immune sequencing data. The CDR3 totals 14 residues. Trimming left V 0 bases short and J 4 bases short, with 7 bases between. Germline values: CDR1 MNHEY, CDR2 SVGAGI. With respect to this clonotype: Its antigen is not known.

Unique molecular identifiers had been added to the TCR beta cDNA libraries. One entry per CDR3 protein, called by TCRdb with MiXCR from the PCR reads. The sample holds 600,000 to 700,000 distinct CDR3 sequences; roughly three fifths are singletons and the top ten take about 11%. Findings of the study overall: The five TRBV segments detected at higher frequency in patients than in controls included TRBV5-6, TRBV5-1 and TRBV20-1.

Sequenced sample: blood. The chain recombines TRBV6-5 with TRBJ1-5, with D perhaps TRBD1 (5 bases). This TCR came from a girl aged 2 to 9 with multiple sclerosis. The CDR3 bases are TGTGCCAGCAGTTACTCCGCAGGGAATCAGCCCCAGCATTTT. It codes for CASSYSAGNQPQHF.